The entry that follows covers one TCR beta chain sequence. Germline values: CDR1 SNHLY, CDR2 FYNNEI. The CDR3 covers 13 residues. Trimming removed 9 bases at V and 7 bases at J, with 18 bases between. The source of the sample is a study of blood T cell repertoires in COVID-19. As for the study in general: T cells, B-cell-depleted T cells, or PBMCs provided the cDNA or gDNA that served as material.

The method was immunoSEQ multiplex PCR; TCRdb's version includes in-frame clones alone and lacks a portion of them. The data contain about 130,000 clones, approximately 90% of them singletons. Sequencing was done on a sample of peripheral blood. The V call is TRBV2, the J call TRBJ2-5, with D perhaps matching TRBD2 (6 bases). The sequence derives from a man between 60 and 70 years old with active or convalescent COVID-19. The CDR3 sequence is CASRAGRDGTQYF. DNA for the CDR3: TGTGCCAGTAGAGCCGGGAGAGACGGGACCCAGTACTTC.